This entry concerns a single T cell receptor beta chain. This sample is part of a study of T cell responses to AZD1222 COVID-19 vaccine. V lost 0 bases and J lost 0, with 11 bases in between. This CDR3 comprises 16 residues. CDR1 is LGHNA and CDR2 is YNFKEQ in the germline V gene. TCRdb keeps only in-frame clones here, not all; method: immunoSEQ multiplex PCR. In total, the table holds about 140,000 clones. The TCR originated in an adult in good health. V usage is TRBV4-2 and J usage is TRBJ2-5; D is unclear. The specimen was peripheral blood. CDR3 coding DNA: TGTGCCAGCAGCCAAGATGTAACTGCGGACCAAGAGACCCAGTACTTC. Protein product: CASSQDVTADQETQYF.